The 30 T cell receptor beta chains below were found in one sample sequenced in a study of blood T cell repertoires in COVID-19. Assay: immunoSEQ multiplex PCR; the TCRdb copy retains only in-frame clones and omits some. The sample includes about 170,000 clones, approximately 87% seen only once; the top ten take 4% to 4.5%. Specimen: PBMCs or T cells enriched from blood (not recorded which). All receptors come from a woman in her fifties or sixties who had recovered from COVID-19.

This clone has only one observation. This sequence joins TRBV19 and TRBJ2-4; TRBD1 is a possible D gene (5 bases). Germline V gives CDR1 LNHDA, CDR2 SQIVND (reference sequence). This CDR3 is 16 amino acids long. Trimming left V 3 bases short and J 2 bases short, with 14 bases between. CDR3 in DNA: TGTGCCAGTAGTATGGGGCTCCCTGGGACCAAAAACATTCAGTACTTC. The encoded protein is CASSMGLPGTKNIQYF.

This clone was counted only a few times. The chain recombines TRBV10-1 with TRBJ1-2, with D tentatively TRBD1 (5 bases). The CDR3 runs 13 residues. V dropped 6 bases and J dropped 3 bases, with 11 bases sitting between them. Germline CDR1 and CDR2: WNHNN and SYGVQD (reference sequence). The CDR3 region is CASSALQDYGYTF. The CDR3 nucleotides are TGCGCCAGCAGCGCCTTACAGGACTATGGCTACACCTTC.

The chain recombines TRBV5-1 with TRBJ2-7; the D gene is possibly TRBD1 (5 bases). Germline values: CDR1 SGHRS, CDR2 YFSETQ. V lost 3 bases, J lost 5 bases, and 12 bases lay in between. This CDR3 spans 13 amino acids. CDR3 nucleotides: TGCGCCAGCAGCTGGGCAGGGTCCGACGAGCAGTACGTC. Its protein product is CASSWAGSDEQYV.

This chain connects TRBV5-6 to TRBJ2-5; D gene ambiguous. Looked up from germline, CDR1 is SGHDT and CDR2 is YYEEEE. The CDR3 totals 14 residues. Trimming removed 1 base from V and 1 base from J, with 8 bases in between. CDR3 coding DNA: TGTGCCAGCAGCTTGAATTGGAGCCAAGAGACCCAGTACTTC. It specifies CASSLNWSQETQYF.

This clone was counted a single time. This sequence joins TRBV6-5 and TRBJ2-7; 9 nucleotides agree with TRBD1. This CDR3 comprises 15 residues. Unmatched junction bases numbered 11, after V lost 6 bases and J lost 5 bases. Looked up from germline, CDR1 is MNHEY and CDR2 is SVGAGI. The CDR3 region is CASRAGTGRSHEQYV. DNA of the CDR3: TGTGCCAGCAGGGCTGGGACAGGGAGATCGCACGAGCAGTACGTC.

This CDR3 is CAPTDGCYEQYV. Written as DNA, the CDR3 is TGCGCCCCCACCGACGGGTGTTACGAGCAGTACGTC. The rearrangement uses TRBV23-1 and TRBJ2-7; no definite D call. TRBV23-1 belongs to the ORF category, with a function that is uncertain. The V and J ends lost 11 bases and 4 bases respectively, with 15 bases between them. This CDR3 comprises 12 residues.

J is TRBJ2-1 and V is TRBV5-4; 16 bases fit TRBD2. The germline CDR1 and CDR2 sequences are SGHNT and YYREEE (reference sequence). The J segment lost 4 bases and the V segment lost 4 bases, leaving 2 bases of the junction unmatched. The CDR3 is 16 residues long. The CDR3 is CASSPGLAGGYNEQFF. The CDR3 nucleotides are TGTGCCAGCAGCCCGGGACTAGCGGGAGGGTACAATGAGCAGTTCTTC.

For the CDR3, the DNA is TGTGCCAGCAGCTTAGATATAAACACTGAAGCTTTCTTT. It is translated as CASSLDINTEAFF. The chain recombines TRBV11-2 with TRBJ1-1; D gene unclear. CDR1 and CDR2 (germline): SGHAT, FQNNGV. The CDR3 loop spans 13 amino acids. Deletions cut 0 bases from V and 2 bases from J, with 4 bases between.

The chain recombines TRBV28 with TRBJ1-6; D is undetermined. The CDR3 contains 18 residues. Germline CDR1 is MDHEN and CDR2 is SYDVKM. V lost 2 bases, J lost 0 bases, and 14 bases lay in between. The CDR3 DNA is TGTGCCAGCAGTTTACCCGTCGTTGGGCTCTCCTATAATTCACCCCTCCACTTT. It encodes CASSLPVVGLSYNSPLHF.

V and J are TRBV28 and TRBJ1-5; 9 bases fit TRBD1. This CDR3 comprises 15 residues. With V trimmed by 5 bases and J by 11 bases, 13 bases remained unmatched. CDR1 is MDHEN, CDR2 SYDVKM, per germline. CDR3 protein: CASSPIPPTGGSQHF. CDR3 DNA sequence: TGTGCCAGCAGTCCAATCCCACCGACAGGGGGGTCCCAGCATTTT.

The chain couples TRBV3-1 (or the pseudogene TRBV3-2) to TRBJ2-5; D possibly corresponds to TRBD2 (5 bases). The V end was cut by 5 bases, the J end by 9 bases, with 13 bases between. Germline CDR1 LGHDT, CDR2 YNNKEL (reference sequence). This CDR3 contains 12 residues. The CDR3: CASSFHPEAQYF. CDR3 DNA sequence: TGTGCCAGCAGCTTCCATCCGGAGGCCCAGTACTTC.

The chain employs TRBV28 and TRBJ1-2; possible D gene TRBD1, 5 bases. Germline CDR1 and CDR2: MDHEN and SYDVKM. Between the trimmed V and J ends, which lost 6 bases and 3 bases, there was a span of 17 bases. The CDR3 is made up of 15 amino acids. Here the CDR3 DNA reads TGTGCCAGCAGGGGAGGGACCACCATTCACTATGGCTACACCTTC. Protein product: CASRGGTTIHYGYTF.

This chain links TRBV11-3 with TRBJ2-3, with 12 nucleotides matching TRBD2. CDR1 is SGHNT and CDR2 is YENEEA in the germline V gene. With V trimmed by 0 bases and J by 0 bases, 7 bases remained unmatched. This CDR3 contains 19 residues. In nucleotides, the CDR3 is TGTGCCAGCAGCTTAGACCCCGGAGGACTAGCGGGAAGCACAGATACGCAGTATTTT. Amino acid sequence: CASSLDPGGLAGSTDTQYF.

V usage is TRBV7-2 and J usage is TRBJ1-2; D gene ambiguous. CDR3 size: 13 residues. Trimming removed 2 bases at V and 6 bases at J, with 10 bases between. Germline CDR1 SGHTA, CDR2 FQGNSA. This CDR3 reads CASSLPRLDGYTF. The CDR3 DNA sequence: TGTGCCAGCAGCTTACCGAGACTAGATGGCTACACCTTC.

V gene TRBV10-2 combines with J gene TRBJ2-2; tentative D call: TRBD1 (5 bases). The V and J ends lost 6 bases and 2 bases respectively, with 19 bases between them. CDR1 is WSHSY, CDR2 SAAADI, per germline. The CDR3 covers 17 residues. The CDR3 DNA reads as TGCGCCAGCAGGGGGCAGATTGGGTCCCCCAACACCGGGGAGCTGTTTTTT. Translated: CASRGQIGSPNTGELFF.

This sequence joins TRBV7-2 and TRBJ2-5, with 9 positions matching TRBD2. The CDR3 spans 16 residues. CDR1 and CDR2 (germline): SGHTA, FQGNSA. Trimming cost V 5 bases and J 5 bases; bases outside gene matches: 12. This chain's CDR3 is CASSRRMAGGRETQYF. The CDR3 coding sequence is TGTGCCAGCAGCAGGAGGATGGCGGGGGGGCGGGAGACCCAGTACTTC.

The CDR3 DNA reads as TGTGCCAGCAGAGTGACTTTACAATGGGCGGGACCGTACGTC. It specifies CASRVTLQWAGPYV. V gene TRBV6-4 combines with J gene TRBJ2-7; D might be TRBD2 (6 bases). V gave up 6 bases and J gave up 12 bases, with 24 bases separating them. The germline CDR1 and CDR2 sequences are MRHNA and SNTAGT. The CDR3 is 14 residues long.

The rearrangement joins TRBV5-6 to TRBJ1-1; 9 bases line up with TRBD1. Germline V lookup: CDR1 SGHDT, CDR2 YYEEEE. The CDR3 has 17 amino acids. The V and J ends lost 5 bases and 2 bases, in that order; junction bases with no gene match: 13. DNA for the CDR3: TGTGCCAGCAGTCGGTTTGCCGGGACAGGGAAAAACACTGAAGCTTTCTTT. The encoded protein is CASSRFAGTGKNTEAFF.

The chain is built from TRBV2 and TRBJ2-5; D is possibly TRBD1 (5 bases). The CDR3 runs to 14 residues. Trimming shortened V by 8 bases and J by 1 base, and 14 bases separated the two germline ends. Germline loops: CDR1 SNHLY, CDR2 FYNNEI. The CDR3, as DNA: TGTGCCAGCGGTAGGGGCCTAGTCCAAGAGACCCAGTACTTC. This codes for CASGRGLVQETQYF.

The chain joins TRBV5-1 to TRBJ1-6; 7 bases align to TRBD1. The V gene end was trimmed by 4 bases and the J gene end by 7 bases; junction bases not matched to a gene: 5. This CDR3 has 14 residues. CDR1 is SGHRS and CDR2 is YFSETQ in the germline V gene. The CDR3 DNA follows: TGCGCCAGCAGCACGACAGGGAGGAATTCACCCCTCCACTTT. Translation: CASSTTGRNSPLHF. The entire variable domain, with the rest obtained from reference TRBV5-1 and TRBJ1-6, is as follows: KAGVTQTPRYLIKTRGQQVTLSCSPISGHRSVSWYQQTPGQGLQFLFEYFSETQRNKGNFPGRFSGRQFSNSRSEMNVSTLELGDSALYLCASSTTGRNSPLHFGNGTRLTVT.

The chain has TRBV2 and TRBJ2-2, with a weak D call TRBD1 (6 bases). This CDR3 has 13 residues. Germline CDR1 SNHLY, CDR2 FYNNEI. Trimming left V 6 bases short and J 5 bases short, with 10 bases between. In nucleotides, the CDR3 is TGTGCCAGCAGCGCCACAGGGACCGGGGAGCTGTTTTTT. It yields the protein CASSATGTGELFF. Looking up the rest from reference TRBV2 and TRBJ2-2 gives the full variable domain: EPEVTQTPSHQVTQMGQEVILRCVPISNHLYFYWYRQILGQKVEFLVSFYNNEISEKSEIFDDQFSVERPDGSNFTLKIRSTKLEDSAMYFCASSATGTGELFFGEGSRLTVL.

The chain couples TRBV7-2 to TRBJ1-4; TRBD1 agrees at 7 bases. Germline V gene data show CDR1 as SGHTA and CDR2 as FQGNSA. This CDR3 has 15 amino acids. Trimming cost V 5 bases and J 8 bases; bases outside gene matches: 11. CDR3 nucleotide sequence: TGTGCCAGCAGCCTTACAGGGGCTAAGGGGGAAAAACTGTTTTTT. Its protein is CASSLTGAKGEKLFF.

Only a few counts were recorded for this clone. The genes are TRBV6-4 and TRBJ2-3; TRBD2 agrees at 8 bases. Germline values: CDR1 MRHNA, CDR2 SNTAGT. The CDR3 is 16 amino acids. The trim removed 5 bases at V and 0 bases at J, leaving 7 bases unmatched. In DNA form, the CDR3 reads TGTGCCAGCAGTCCCCTAGCGGGTACCAGCACAGATACGCAGTATTTT. Its translation is CASSPLAGTSTDTQYF.

This chain connects TRBV27 to TRBJ1-1; D not resolved. CDR1 is MNHEY, CDR2 SMNVEV, per germline (reference sequence). The CDR3 loop spans 16 amino acids. Trimming removed 3 bases at V and 1 base at J, with 15 bases between. DNA for the CDR3: TGTGCCAGCAGTTTTTCAATAGGGAGGCGGAACACTGAAGCTTTCTTT. Translation gives CASSFSIGRRNTEAFF.

The chain carries TRBV30 and TRBJ1-6; 10 bases agree with TRBD1. The length of the CDR3 is 15 residues. V lost 0 bases, J lost 8 bases, and 4 bases stayed unmatched. The germline CDR1 and CDR2 sequences are GTSNPN and SVGIG (reference sequence). In DNA form, the CDR3 reads TGTGCCTGGAGTGTACGGGACAGGGGTGATTCACCCCTCCACTTT. Its protein is CAWSVRDRGDSPLHF.

This clone was recorded only once. This sequence joins TRBV6-4 and TRBJ2-1, with 7 bases that match TRBD2. The CDR3 is 15 amino acids. V lost 2 bases to trimming and J lost 6 bases; unmatched junction nucleotides: 7. From germline, CDR1 is MRHNA and CDR2 SNTAGT. CDR3 amino acids: CASSDQASGGNEQFF. The DNA for the CDR3 is TGTGCCAGCAGTGACCAGGCCTCGGGGGGCAATGAGCAGTTCTTC.

V and J are TRBV18 and TRBJ1-2; a weak D match, TRBD1 (6 bases). This CDR3 has 15 residues. The germline V gene encodes CDR1 KGHSH and CDR2 LQKENI. Trimming removed 3 bases at V and 4 bases at J, with 15 bases between. The CDR3 coding sequence is TGTGCCAGCTCACCCAGGGGAGAGCTTGGCTATGGCTACACCTTC. Protein sequence: CASSPRGELGYGYTF. Full variable domain (rest looked up from reference TRBV18 and TRBJ1-2): NAGVMQNPRHLVRRRGQEARLRCSPMKGHSHVYWYRQLPEEGLKFMVYLQKENIIDESGMPKERFSAEFPKEGPSILRIQQVVRGDSAAYFCASSPRGELGYGYTFGSGTRLTVV.

This chain joins TRBV5-4 and TRBJ1-3; tentative D call: TRBD1 (6 bases). Germline V gives CDR1 SGHNT, CDR2 YYREEE (reference sequence). The CDR3 is 15 amino acids. V was cut by 4 bases and J by 0 bases, with 11 bases left in between. The CDR3 nucleotides read TGTGCCAGCAGCGTACTAGGGGGCTCTGGAAACACCATATATTTT. The encoded protein is CASSVLGGSGNTIYF.

This sequence joins TRBV19 and TRBJ1-2; possibly TRBD1 for D (5 bases). The CDR3 consists of 13 residues. CDR1 LNHDA and CDR2 SQIVND come from the germline V gene (reference sequence). V gave up 5 bases and J gave up 6 bases, with 13 bases separating them. CDR3 DNA sequence: TGTGCCAGTAGTCTCCGAGGAGGGGATGGCTACACCTTC. Protein: CASSLRGGDGYTF.

The gene calls are TRBV7-3 and TRBJ2-1; D may be TRBD2 (5 bases). CDR1 SGHTA and CDR2 FQGTGA come from the germline V gene. V lost 5 bases to trimming and J lost 6 bases, with 11 bases between them. This CDR3 spans 13 amino acids. The CDR3 region has the DNA TGTGCCAGCAGCAAGACTACGTCCAATGAGCAGTTCTTC. It translates to CASSKTTSNEQFF.